The entry below describes one TCR beta chain. Antigen unknown. These data belong to a study of cytomegalovirus exposure and HLA in healthy donors. Study at large: The same platform used for the approximately 670 first-cohort repertoires was also used for the 95 to 150 validation repertoires, as a later analysis reported. Study results and limitations: Subsequent analysis of the 120 or so validation repertoires found a tendency for first-cohort TCR clusters to co-occur. Some TCR beta chains (164 of them) were listed as cytomegalovirus-associated.

Assay used: immunoSEQ multiplex PCR; TCRdb lists only in-frame clones, some missing. Of fewer than 200,000 clones in the sample, approximately 86% were seen once. The sample comprised PBMCs. The TCR originated in a man aged 25 to 45 in good health and CMV-seropositive.

The CDR3 here is CAWSVRTGWFGTEAFF. CDR3 coding DNA: TGTGCCTGGAGTGTAAGAACAGGGTGGTTTGGCACTGAAGCTTTCTTT. The chain couples TRBV30 to TRBJ1-1; possibly TRBD1 for D (6 bases). V shed 0 bases and J shed 4 bases, with 18 bases lying between them. This CDR3 has 16 residues. Germline V lookup: CDR1 GTSNPN, CDR2 SVGIG (reference sequence).